These 9 T cell receptor beta chains were sequenced from one sample in a study of T cell responses to AZD1222 COVID-19 vaccine. Only in-frame clones appear in the TCRdb table, and some are missing; sequencing was by immunoSEQ multiplex PCR. The table shows 130,000 or so clones, with 94% occurring only once. This material consisted of peripheral blood, taken on day 0 of AZD1222 vaccination. The receptors stem from an adult in good health.

This chain joins TRBV7-8 and TRBJ1-5, with a weak D call TRBD1 (5 bases). The V gene's germline CDR1 is SGHVS and CDR2 FQNEAQ. This CDR3 is 15 amino acids long. V was shortened by 5 bases and J by 6 bases, with 17 bases between the two germline ends. CDR3: CASSPTRDLRQPQHF. Here the CDR3 DNA reads TGTGCCAGCAGCCCTACCCGGGACCTTCGTCAGCCCCAGCATTTT. Variable domain in full (rest from reference TRBV7-8 and TRBJ1-5): GAGVSQSPRYKVAKRGQDVALRCDPISGHVSLFWYQQALGQGPEFLTYFQNEAQLDKSGLPSDRFFAERPEGSVSTLKIQRTQQEDSAVYLCASSPTRDLRQPQHFGDGTRLSIL.

This chain uses TRBV6-2 or TRBV6-3 with TRBJ1-5; TRBD1 agrees at 10 bases. Germline V CDR1 and CDR2: MNHEY, SVGEGT. CDR3 length equals 15 residues. J was trimmed by 5 bases and V by 0 bases; bases with no gene match: 1. CDR3 sequence reads: CASSYSGTGDQPQHF. The CDR3 nucleotides are TGTGCCAGCAGTTACTCGGGGACAGGGGATCAGCCCCAGCATTTT.

The chain employs TRBV27 and TRBJ2-7; 9 bases fit TRBD1. The V segment lost 4 bases and the J segment 6 bases; nucleotides outside the gene matches: 4. Germline CDR1 is MNHEY and CDR2 is SMNVEV (reference sequence). The CDR3 contains 13 residues. Here the CDR3 DNA reads TGTGCCAGCAGTTCGGGACAGGGACTCGAGCAGTACTTC. Protein: CASSSGQGLEQYF.

Comments on this clone: This specimen includes other DNA sequences encoding the same CDR3. In DNA, the CDR3 is TGTGCCAGTAGTATAGGCAATTCACCCCTCCACTTT. Translated: CASSIGNSPLHF. V gene TRBV19 combines with J gene TRBJ1-6; D remains unclear. The CDR3 is 12 amino acids. V lost 1 base, J lost 7 bases, and 2 bases lay in between. The germline V gene encodes CDR1 LNHDA and CDR2 SQIVND (reference sequence).

The chain links TRBV30 to TRBJ1-2; D perhaps matches TRBD1 (6 bases). Germline V lookup: CDR1 GTSNPN, CDR2 SVGIG (reference sequence). This CDR3 comprises 12 residues. Trimming took 3 bases from V and 7 from J, leaving 12 bases between them. CDR3 sequence (DNA): TGTGCCTGGAGGAGGGGGATTCGTGGCTACACCTTC. This gives the protein CAWRRGIRGYTF. The entire variable domain, with the rest obtained from reference TRBV30 and TRBJ1-2, is as follows: SQTIHQWPATLVQPVGSPLSLECTVEGTSNPNLYWYRQAAGRGLQLLFYSVGIGQISSEVPQNLSASRPQDRQFILSSKKLLLSDSGFYLCAWRRGIRGYTFGSGTRLTVV.

This clone has only one observation. The chain is built from TRBV19 and TRBJ1-5; 10 bases map to TRBD1. This CDR3 is built from 14 residues. CDR1 is LNHDA, CDR2 SQIVND, per germline (reference sequence). The ends lost 10 bases at V and 2 bases at J; junction bases unmatched: 5. In nucleotides, the CDR3 is TGTGCCACGACCGGGACAGGGGGCAATCAGCCCCAGCATTTT. Its protein is CATTGTGGNQPQHF.

V usage is TRBV3-1 (or the pseudogene TRBV3-2) and J usage is TRBJ1-5; TRBD1 might be the D (6 bases). The CDR3 loop spans 15 amino acids. Trimming took off 1 base at V and 7 bases at J, with 14 bases between the two ends. Germline assignment: CDR1 LGHDT and CDR2 YNNKEL (reference sequence). The CDR3 nucleotides are TGTGCCAGCAGCCAAGGGTTAACAGGGTTCCAGCCCCAGCATTTT. This translates into CASSQGLTGFQPQHF.

This clone appeared once. This sequence joins TRBV18 and TRBJ1-1, with a weak D call TRBD1 (6 bases). The CDR3 contains 14 residues. The V and J ends lost 1 base and 5 bases respectively, with 11 bases between them. CDR1 and CDR2 from the germline V gene are KGHSH and LQKENI. CDR3 DNA: TGTGCCAGCTCACCACGACAGGAGACTACTGAAGCTTTCTTT. It encodes CASSPRQETTEAFF.

The V and J genes are TRBV29-1 and TRBJ1-1; D call uncertain. Germline values: CDR1 SQVTM, CDR2 ANQGSEA. The CDR3 is made up of 16 amino acids. The V end was cut by 4 bases, the J end by 0 bases, with 18 bases between. This chain's CDR3 is CSVVPRRTGMNTEAFF. The CDR3 DNA follows: TGCAGCGTTGTGCCTCGCCGGACGGGGATGAACACTGAAGCTTTCTTT.